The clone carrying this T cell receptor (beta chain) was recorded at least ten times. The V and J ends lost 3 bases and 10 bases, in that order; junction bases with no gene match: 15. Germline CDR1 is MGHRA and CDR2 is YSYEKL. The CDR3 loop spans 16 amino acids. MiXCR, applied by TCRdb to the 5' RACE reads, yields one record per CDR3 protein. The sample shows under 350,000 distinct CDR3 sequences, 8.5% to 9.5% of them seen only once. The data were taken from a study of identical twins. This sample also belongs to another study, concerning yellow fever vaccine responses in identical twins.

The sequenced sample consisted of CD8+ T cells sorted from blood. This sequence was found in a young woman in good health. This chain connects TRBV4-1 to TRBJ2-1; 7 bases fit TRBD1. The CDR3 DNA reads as TGCGCCAGCAGCCAGTTGGGGACAGATTTGGTTACGGAGCAGTTCTTC. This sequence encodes CASSQLGTDLVTEQFF.